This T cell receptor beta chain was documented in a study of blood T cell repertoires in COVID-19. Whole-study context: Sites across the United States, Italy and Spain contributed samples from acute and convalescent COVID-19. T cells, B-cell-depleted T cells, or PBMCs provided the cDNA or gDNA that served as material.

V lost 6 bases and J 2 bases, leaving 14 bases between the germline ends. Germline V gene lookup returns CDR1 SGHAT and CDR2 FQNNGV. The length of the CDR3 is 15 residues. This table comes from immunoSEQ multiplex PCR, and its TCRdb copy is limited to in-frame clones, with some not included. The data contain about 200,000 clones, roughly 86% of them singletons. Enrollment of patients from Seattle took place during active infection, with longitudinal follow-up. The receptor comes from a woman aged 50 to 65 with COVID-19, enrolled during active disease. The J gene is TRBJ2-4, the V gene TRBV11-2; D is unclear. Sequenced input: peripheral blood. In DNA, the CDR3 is TGTGCCAGCAGTTTCCTGGGCAGGTCCAAAAACATTCAGTACTTC. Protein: CASSFLGRSKNIQYF.